These 17 T cell receptor beta chains were sequenced from one sample in a study of CD8+ T cells in alopecia areata. The treatment denotes: oral pan-JAK inhibitor, 5-10 mg twice daily. Sequencing templates came from extracted RNA that was reverse transcribed into cDNA. Clones were sequenced by immunoSEQ multiplex PCR, and TCRdb holds only the in-frame ones, with some missing. The sample contains 210,000 or so clones, 66% of which appear only once. Sequencing was performed on CD4+ T cells sorted from blood, taken at approximately week 42, from a patient treated with tofacitinib. All receptors derive from a human donor with alopecia areata.

The chain employs TRBV30 and TRBJ2-2; D unresolved. Germline V CDR1 and CDR2: GTSNPN, SVGIG (reference sequence). The V end lost 3 bases, the J end lost 6 bases, and 11 bases lay between the germline ends. This CDR3 is 13 amino acids long. The CDR3 coding sequence is TGTGCCTGGAGGAGTTTTCGTTCCGGGGAGCTGTTTTTT. Residues: CAWRSFRSGELFF.

This clone was seen only a few times. This chain uses TRBV29-1 with TRBJ2-5; D not resolved. Germline CDR1 SQVTM, CDR2 ANQGSEA. V dropped 5 bases and J dropped 0 bases, with 7 bases sitting between them. The CDR3 extends over 12 amino acids. CDR3 residues: CSVQPYQETQYF. For the CDR3, the DNA is TGCAGCGTTCAGCCCTACCAAGAGACCCAGTACTTC. The full variable domain, rest sourced from reference TRBV29-1 and TRBJ2-5, is SAVISQKPSRDICQRGTSLTIQCQVDSQVTMMFWYRQQPGQSLTLIATANQGSEATYESGFVIDKFPISRPNLTFSTLTVSNMSPEDSSIYLCSVQPYQETQYFGPGTRLLVL.

This rearrangement joins TRBV4-3 to TRBJ1-6, with TRBD1 as a possible D gene (5 bases). In germline, CDR1 is LGHNA, CDR2 YSLEER. CDR3 length equals 15 residues. V dropped 0 bases and J dropped 10 bases, with 13 bases sitting between them. The CDR3 is CASSQERQGGSPLHF. The CDR3 bases are TGCGCCAGCAGCCAAGAGAGGCAGGGTGGCTCACCCCTCCACTTT.

V gene TRBV5-1 combines with J gene TRBJ2-5; 11 bases map to TRBD1. Germline V CDR1 and CDR2: SGHRS, YFSETQ. V trimming: 3 bases; J trimming: 5 bases; junction bases outside the gene matches: 6. The CDR3 loop spans 15 amino acids. CDR3 sequence: CASSSGQGDWETQYF. The CDR3 DNA follows: TGCGCCAGCAGCTCGGGACAGGGGGATTGGGAGACCCAGTACTTC. The full variable domain, completed using reference TRBV5-1 and TRBJ2-5, is KAGVTQTPRYLIKTRGQQVTLSCSPISGHRSVSWYQQTPGQGLQFLFEYFSETQRNKGNFPGRFSGRQFSNSRSEMNVSTLELGDSALYLCASSSGQGDWETQYFGPGTRLLVL.

Note on this clone: Other DNA sequences of this sample code for an identical CDR3. The chain recombines TRBV30 with TRBJ1-1; TRBD1 is a possible D gene (5 bases). The V end lost 5 bases, the J end lost 0 bases, and 10 bases lay between the germline ends. This CDR3 has 13 residues. Looked up from germline, CDR1 is GTSNPN and CDR2 is SVGIG (reference sequence). The CDR3 sequence is CAWSPQVNTEAFF. CDR3 in DNA: TGTGCCTGGTCACCACAGGTGAACACTGAAGCTTTCTTT.

On this clone: The sample carries other DNA sequences with the same CDR3. J is TRBJ2-3 and V is TRBV29-1; unclear D gene. With 7 bases removed from V and 9 bases from J, the gap between germline ends came to 5 bases. The CDR3 runs 8 residues. Germline V CDR1 and CDR2: SQVTM, ANQGSEA. CDR3 in amino acids: CSADTQYF. CDR3 DNA: TGCAGCGCCGACACGCAGTATTTT.

The rearrangement joins TRBV27 to TRBJ2-4; the match to TRBD2 covers 14 bases. CDR3 length: 17 amino acids. Germline trimming cut 5 bases from V and 6 bases from J; bases unmatched to any gene: 9. CDR1 is MNHEY, CDR2 SMNVEV, per germline (reference sequence). CDR3 protein: CASSPRLAGGLGNIQYF. CDR3 coding DNA: TGTGCCAGCAGTCCCCGACTAGCGGGGGGGCTAGGAAACATTCAGTACTTC.

This chain connects TRBV14 to TRBJ1-6; no reliable D call. Between the trimmed V and J ends, which lost 2 bases and 10 bases, there was a span of 12 bases. This CDR3 is built from 14 residues. The germline CDR1 and CDR2 sequences are SGHDN and FVKESK. The CDR3: CASSQNFGGSPLHF. The CDR3 nucleotides read TGTGCCAGCAGCCAAAATTTCGGAGGCTCACCCCTCCACTTT.

V usage is TRBV6-1 and J usage is TRBJ2-3; no clear D. The CDR3 covers 14 residues. Germline CDR1 reads MNHNS; CDR2 reads SASEGT. V was pared by 4 bases and J by 2 bases, with 10 bases between. The chain's CDR3 is CASSVVADTDTQYF. In nucleotides, the CDR3 is TGTGCCAGCAGTGTGGTGGCTGACACAGATACGCAGTATTTT.

V and J are TRBV30 and TRBJ1-4, with D unclear. The germline V gene encodes CDR1 GTSNPN and CDR2 SVGIG (reference sequence). The CDR3 has 13 amino acids. With 5 bases removed from V and 9 bases from J, the gap between germline ends came to 16 bases. The CDR3 protein is CAWSGGGRQKLFF. In DNA form, the CDR3 reads TGTGCCTGGTCAGGTGGAGGCAGGCAAAAACTGTTTTTT.

This clone was detected once. Different DNA sequences within this sample yield the same CDR3. This rearrangement joins TRBV29-1 to TRBJ2-6; D not certain. The CDR3 sequence is 13 residues long. Germline-derived CDR1 and CDR2 are SQVTM and ANQGSEA. V lost 4 bases, J lost 1 base, and 5 bases lay in between. CDR3 amino acids: CSVASSGANVLTF. DNA of the CDR3: TGCAGCGTTGCGAGTTCTGGGGCCAACGTCCTGACTTTC.

CDR3 DNA sequence: TGTGCCACCAGCAGAGATGGAGGGGCTGGGGCCAACGTCCTGACTTTC. Translated, it gives CATSRDGGAGANVLTF. V gene TRBV15 combines with J gene TRBJ2-6; tentative D call: TRBD2 (6 bases). V dropped 0 bases and J dropped 2 bases, with 8 bases sitting between them. This CDR3 has 16 residues. CDR1 LNHNV and CDR2 YYDKDF come from the germline V gene (reference sequence). The full variable domain, with the rest looked up from reference TRBV15 and TRBJ2-6, is DAMVIQNPRYQVTQFGKPVTLSCSQTLNHNVMYWYQQKSSQAPKLLFHYYDKDFNNEADTPDNFQSRRPNTSFCFLDIRSPGLGDTAMYLCATSRDGGAGANVLTFGAGSRLTVL.

The J gene is TRBJ1-2, the V gene TRBV2; D unclear. Germline V CDR1 and CDR2: SNHLY, FYNNEI. The CDR3 contains 11 residues. The V end was cut by 7 bases, the J end by 4 bases, with 7 bases between. The CDR3 region is CASKRSYGYTF. DNA for the CDR3: TGTGCCAGCAAAAGGTCCTATGGCTACACCTTC.

The rearrangement links TRBV23-1 to TRBJ1-6; D perhaps matches TRBD1 (5 bases). TRBV23-1 carries the ORF label, with uncertain function. The CDR3 is 16 amino acids. Between the trimmed V and J ends, which lost 0 bases and 6 bases, there was a span of 12 bases. In nucleotides, the CDR3 is TGCGCCAGCAGTCAATCGCCGGGGCTCGCTAATTCACCCCTCCACTTT. It specifies CASSQSPGLANSPLHF.

This chain links TRBV29-1 with TRBJ1-1; D gene uncertain. This CDR3 comprises 13 residues. CDR1 and CDR2 (germline): SQVTM, ANQGSEA. V was shortened by 2 bases and J by 0 bases, with 7 bases between the two germline ends. CDR3 residues: CSVEIGLNTEAFF. In DNA, the CDR3 is TGCAGCGTTGAAATAGGGCTGAACACTGAAGCTTTCTTT.

The chain is built from TRBV5-1 and TRBJ1-1, with 8 positions matching TRBD1. This CDR3 has 13 residues. Germline V CDR1 and CDR2: SGHRS, YFSETQ. The junction had 6 bases not matched to a gene; V was cut back by 4 bases and J by 7 bases. CDR3 nucleotides: TGCGCCAGCAGCATCGACAGGGGACTTGAAGCTTTCTTT. Amino acids: CASSIDRGLEAFF.

In its sample, this clone was seen a few times. This chain links TRBV7-8 with TRBJ1-1; unclear D gene. V was clipped by 8 bases and J by 2 bases, with 15 bases between them. The CDR3 contains 14 residues. Germline V gene sequence: CDR1 SGHVS, CDR2 FQNEAQ. CDR3 sequence: CASAPSRSNTEAFF. In DNA, the CDR3 is TGTGCCAGCGCCCCGTCCCGAAGCAACACTGAAGCTTTCTTT.